Shown below are 22 T cell receptor beta chains from a single sample sequenced in a study of T-cell memory formation after mild COVID-19. From the 5' RACE reads, TCRdb called clonotypes with MiXCR, one entry per CDR3 protein. Counted here are about 140,000 distinct CDR3 sequences, approximately 6% occurring once; the ten biggest clones make up around 1.9%. Sequenced: PBMCs or a T cell subset sorted from them (not recorded which). These receptors were taken from an adult woman who had mild COVID-19 (a few samples of this study predate the infection). Cell type and time point are not known.

This clonotype occurred a few times. The chain employs TRBV12-3 or TRBV12-4 and TRBJ1-2; D unclear. V was clipped by 5 bases and J by 6 bases, with 13 bases between them. CDR3 length equals 13 residues. The CDR3 here is CASSTQLKDGYTF. CDR3 sequence (DNA): TGTGCCAGCAGTACACAGCTTAAGGATGGCTACACCTTC.

This clonotype turned up a few times. The J gene is TRBJ2-5, the V gene TRBV24-1; TRBD2 agrees at 7 bases. Germline CDR1 is KGHDR and CDR2 is SFDVKD. V lost 5 bases and J lost 6; bases outside the gene matches: 14. This CDR3 has 16 amino acids. The CDR3: CATSGLSGSIHQTQYF. Here the CDR3 DNA reads TGTGCCACCAGTGGCCTTAGCGGGTCTATCCACCAGACCCAGTACTTC.

This clonotype was counted a few times. J is TRBJ1-1 and V is TRBV10-3, with TRBD1 matching 10 bases. Germline V gene sequence: CDR1 ENHRY, CDR2 SYGVKD. V dropped 4 bases and J dropped 4; count of bases not matched to a gene: 3. The CDR3 covers 14 residues. DNA for the CDR3: TGTGCCATCAGTGGGGACAGGGGTCCCACTGAAGCTTTCTTT. Its translation is CAISGDRGPTEAFF.

The sample holds many counts of this clonotype. The chain joins TRBV5-4 to TRBJ1-2, with D possibly being TRBD1 (6 bases). The CDR3 length is 13 residues. Germline V lookup: CDR1 SGHNT, CDR2 YYREEE (reference sequence). The germline V and J ends were trimmed by 6 bases and 2 bases, with 11 bases remaining between them. This chain's CDR3 is CASTKTGNYGYTF. In nucleotides, the CDR3 is TGTGCCAGCACCAAGACAGGCAACTATGGCTACACCTTC.

V is TRBV25-1 and J is TRBJ2-5; 8 positions agree with TRBD1. The CDR3 has 13 residues. Germline V gene lookup returns CDR1 MGHDK and CDR2 SYGVNS. Unmatched junction bases numbered 5, after V lost 7 bases and J lost 4 bases. CDR3 amino acids: CASTPRGRETQYF. The CDR3 DNA follows: TGTGCCAGCACTCCCAGGGGGCGAGAGACCCAGTACTTC. The full variable domain, its missing parts supplied by reference TRBV25-1 and TRBJ2-5, is EADIYQTPRYLVIGTGKKITLECSQTMGHDKMYWYQQDPGMELHLIHYSYGVNSTEKGDLSSESTVSRIRTEHFPLTLESARPSHTSQYLCASTPRGRETQYFGPGTRLLVL.

The J gene is TRBJ2-1, the V gene TRBV7-8, with 8 bases lining up with TRBD2. Germline loops: CDR1 SGHVS, CDR2 FQNEAQ. Trimming took 5 bases from V and 7 from J; bases not matched to a gene: 13. There are 16 residues in the CDR3. CDR3 sequence: CASSPKAGVHRNEQFF. The CDR3 nucleotides are TGTGCCAGCAGCCCCAAAGCGGGGGTGCATCGGAATGAGCAGTTCTTC.

This clonotype occurred many times. The J gene is TRBJ2-2, the V gene TRBV9; D is possibly TRBD1 or TRBD2 (5 bases each). Germline values: CDR1 SGDLS, CDR2 YYNGEE. V lost 6 bases and J 3 bases, leaving 15 bases between the germline ends. The CDR3 extends over 15 amino acids. This CDR3 is CASTAGATDTGELFF. For the CDR3, the DNA is TGTGCCAGCACCGCCGGGGCTACGGACACCGGGGAGCTGTTTTTT.

This clonotype was seen at least ten times. The rearrangement uses TRBV25-1 and TRBJ2-7, with 7 bases fitting TRBD1. Germline lookup yields CDR1 MGHDK and CDR2 SYGVNS. The CDR3 has 14 amino acids. Unmatched junction bases numbered 4, after V lost 3 bases and J lost 2 bases. The CDR3 bases are TGTGCCAGCAGTGACCGGACAGGAACCTACGAGCAGTACTTC. Translation: CASSDRTGTYEQYF.

There are many counts of this clonotype. The chain uses TRBV7-3 and TRBJ2-7; perhaps TRBD1 as D (6 bases). Germline assignment: CDR1 SGHTA and CDR2 FQGTGA. The germline V and J ends were trimmed by 3 bases and 5 bases, with 11 bases remaining between them. The CDR3 is made up of 13 amino acids. The CDR3 loop is CASSLTDRNEQYF. In DNA form, the CDR3 reads TGTGCCAGCAGCTTGACTGACAGGAACGAGCAGTACTTC.

This clonotype was seen repeatedly, ten times or more. This chain uses TRBV5-1 with TRBJ2-1; D may be TRBD1 (5 bases). V gave up 2 bases and J gave up 10 bases, with 10 bases separating them. Germline lookup yields CDR1 SGHRS and CDR2 YFSETQ. This CDR3 region has 12 residues. The CDR3 region is CASSFNQGEQFF. CDR3 nucleotide sequence: TGCGCCAGCAGCTTTAATCAGGGCGAGCAGTTCTTC.

V and J are TRBV29-1 and TRBJ1-4, with no clear D. The length of the CDR3 is 12 residues. V shed 6 bases and J shed 0 bases, with 5 bases lying between them. Germline V gene lookup returns CDR1 SQVTM and CDR2 ANQGSEA. The CDR3 coding sequence is TGCAGCGTGGGGACAACTAATGAAAAACTGTTTTTT. It codes for CSVGTTNEKLFF.

This clonotype showed up many times. This chain uses TRBV6-5 with TRBJ2-7; 9 nucleotides align to TRBD1. Trimming cost V 1 base and J 2 bases; bases outside gene matches: 9. The germline gives CDR1 MNHEY, CDR2 SVGAGI. The CDR3 runs to 17 residues. CDR3 coding DNA: TGTGCCAGCAGTTACTACCCCCCGGGACAGGGCCCCTACGAGCAGTACTTC. Its protein is CASSYYPPGQGPYEQYF.

Many counts were recorded for this clonotype. The genes are TRBV6-5 and TRBJ2-7, with D perhaps TRBD1 or TRBD2 (5 bases each). CDR3 size: 15 residues. The germline V gene has CDR1 MNHEY and CDR2 SVGAGI. V was pared by 0 bases and J by 2 bases, with 11 bases between. The CDR3 nucleotides are TGTGCCAGCAGTTACTCGGACTGGGGGACCTACGAGCAGTACTTC. It translates to CASSYSDWGTYEQYF.

This clonotype was detected many times. This rearrangement joins TRBV4-1 to TRBJ2-1; 9 positions agree with TRBD1. The CDR3 runs to 17 residues. Germline V CDR1 and CDR2: MGHRA, YSYEKL. V shed 3 bases and J 7 bases; nucleotides not matched to a gene: 13. CDR3 in DNA: TGCGCCAGCAGCCAGCTCGCCGGGACAGGGATGAAAAATGAGCAGTTCTTC. Its protein is CASSQLAGTGMKNEQFF.

This clonotype was found many times. This sequence joins TRBV7-8 and TRBJ1-6; D is uncertain. The CDR3 consists of 15 residues. Germline loops: CDR1 SGHVS, CDR2 FQNEAQ. V lost 8 bases and J 8 bases, leaving 19 bases between the germline ends. The CDR3 bases are TGTGCCAGCGGCATTCGCCCGGGCCCCGATTCACCCCTCCACTTT. It translates to CASGIRPGPDSPLHF.

This clonotype was seen repeatedly, ten times or more. The CDR3 reads CAWSPLSWSDTQYF. In nucleotides, the CDR3 is TGTGCCTGGAGCCCGCTATCATGGTCAGATACGCAGTATTTT. The chain couples TRBV30 to TRBJ2-3; D gene unclear. Trimming cost V 3 bases and J 4 bases, with 14 bases left between them. The CDR3 has 14 amino acids. The germline V gene has CDR1 GTSNPN and CDR2 SVGIG (reference sequence).

This clonotype was observed at least ten times. The CDR3 loop is CASSQGLGSPTIEQYF. Here the CDR3 DNA reads TGTGCCAGCAGCCAAGGTCTAGGTTCTCCTACTATCGAGCAGTACTTC. The chain carries TRBV4-2 and TRBJ2-7; D is ambiguous. Trimming removed 1 base at V and 6 bases at J, with 19 bases between. CDR1 is LGHNA and CDR2 is YNFKEQ in the germline V gene. The CDR3 length is 16 residues.

The sample holds many counts of this clonotype. This sequence joins TRBV12-3 or TRBV12-4 and TRBJ1-5; a possible D gene is TRBD1 (6 bases). The V gene lost 7 bases and the J gene lost 2 bases, with 12 bases spanning the gap. This CDR3 has 14 amino acids. The CDR3 loop reads CASKGDGGNQPQHF. CDR3 sequence (DNA): TGTGCCAGCAAGGGGGACGGAGGCAATCAGCCCCAGCATTTT.

Only a few counts were recorded for this clonotype. J is TRBJ2-7 and V is TRBV20-1, with a possible D match to TRBD2 (5 bases). Trimming shortened V by 1 base and J by 1 base, and 14 bases separated the two germline ends. The germline V gene encodes CDR1 DFQATT and CDR2 SNEGSKA (reference sequence). This CDR3 has 15 amino acids. For the CDR3, the DNA is TGCAGTGCTAGAGTTGTGGGAGTAAATTCCTACGAGCAGTACTTC. Amino acids: CSARVVGVNSYEQYF.

This clonotype was recorded a few times. The chain employs TRBV12-3 or TRBV12-4 and TRBJ1-3; 8 bases map to TRBD1. The V gene end was trimmed by 11 bases and the J gene end by 2 bases; junction bases not matched to a gene: 5. The CDR3 extends over 13 amino acids. CDR3 residues: CASLDRAGNTIYF. DNA of the CDR3: TGTGCCTCCTTGGACAGGGCTGGAAACACCATATATTTT.

In its sample, this clonotype was seen a few times. This chain links TRBV7-8 with TRBJ1-3; D gene uncertain. V shed 2 bases and J shed 3 bases, with 8 bases lying between them. This CDR3 comprises 14 residues. Germline V gives CDR1 SGHVS, CDR2 FQNEAQ. CDR3 loop: CASSLREGGNTIYF. CDR3 DNA: TGTGCCAGCAGCTTACGGGAGGGTGGAAACACCATATATTTT.

This clonotype occurred many times. V is TRBV5-1 and J is TRBJ1-1, with a possible D match to TRBD1 (6 bases). The V end was cut by 0 bases, the J end by 6 bases, with 9 bases between. Germline CDR1 is SGHRS and CDR2 is YFSETQ. This CDR3 is built from 13 residues. CDR3 sequence (DNA): TGCGCCAGCAGCTTGGCAGGGGCGCCTGAAGCTTTCTTT. It specifies CASSLAGAPEAFF.